The 13 T cell receptor beta chains below were found in one sample sequenced in a study of metastatic and nonmetastatic thyroid tumors. Patients were all untreated before their thyroid surgery. With MiXCR, TCRdb reprocessed the PCR reads. This table holds approximately 16,000 clones, around 13% found once. Sequences were obtained from tumor tissue. All receptors come from a female donor with papillary thyroid cancer or a benign thyroid nodule (not recorded which). Some clones in this sample may be carry-over from other donors' samples.

This clone was picked up many times. The V gene is TRBV20-1, the J gene TRBJ2-7; 7 bases agree with TRBD1. V lost 1 base and J lost 1; bases outside the gene matches: 4. Germline lookup yields CDR1 DFQATT and CDR2 SNEGSKA (reference sequence). The CDR3 covers 14 residues. In DNA, the CDR3 is TGCAGTGCTAGAGTCAGGGGGAATTCCTACGAGCAGTACTTC. Translated: CSARVRGNSYEQYF.

This clone appeared many times. In DNA form, the CDR3 reads TGCAGTGCGACGAGGGGGCAGGGGGCTGGCTACACCTTC. It specifies CSATRGQGAGYTF. V and J are TRBV20-1 and TRBJ1-2; 8 bases match TRBD1. Trimming removed 6 bases from V and 7 bases from J; junction bases left unmatched: 10. Germline V CDR1 and CDR2: DFQATT, SNEGSKA (reference sequence). This CDR3 comprises 13 residues.

The rearrangement joins TRBV4-1 to TRBJ1-3; D unclear. The germline V gene has CDR1 MGHRA and CDR2 YSYEKL. The CDR3 spans 15 residues. The V and J ends lost 0 bases and 4 bases respectively, with 10 bases between them. The CDR3, as DNA: TGCGCCAGCAGCCAAGATGTCCCCCCGGGAAACACCATATATTTT. Amino acids: CASSQDVPPGNTIYF.

Points on this clone: Because the CDR3's place on the DNA is in doubt, the DNA is left out and the CDR3 is given as listed by TCRdb. J is TRBJ1-2 and V is TRBV28; TRBD1, the table's D call, lacks a check against the DNA. Germline V gene lookup returns CDR1 MDHEN and CDR2 SYDVKM. Inclusive of both ends, the CDR3 amounts to 13 amino acids. The CDR3: CVSSLERDYGYTF.

About this clone itself: One end of the junction is discordant with germline, which a read error may explain. This chain uses TRBV20-1 with TRBJ1-4; possibly TRBD1 for D (5 bases). The germline CDR1 and CDR2 sequences are DFQATT and SNEGSKA (reference sequence). This CDR3 spans 13 amino acids. The CDR3 protein is CSSSGGAAEKLFF. CDR3 nucleotide sequence: TGCAGTTCTAGTGGAGGGGCGGCGGAAAAACTGTTTTTT.

Ten or more counts support this clone. The chain links TRBV7-2 to TRBJ2-1; unclear D gene. The CDR3 extends over 16 amino acids. CDR1 and CDR2 from the germline V gene are SGHTA and FQGNSA. V lost 5 bases, J lost 10 bases, and 24 bases lay in between. The CDR3 reads CASSLLNRSPGIEQFF. The CDR3 DNA is TGTGCCAGCAGCCTTCTTAATCGGTCCCCAGGTATCGAGCAGTTCTTC.

This clone was observed many times. The chain employs TRBV6-2 or TRBV6-3 and TRBJ1-2; possibly TRBD1 for D (5 bases). Germline CDR1 MNHEY, CDR2 SVGEGT. Trimming removed 5 bases from V and 0 bases from J, with 16 bases in between. This CDR3 spans 16 amino acids. Written as DNA, the CDR3 is TGTGCCAGCAGTCCCCGTGGCAGGGAGACTAACTATGGCTACACCTTC. This codes for CASSPRGRETNYGYTF.

This clone was counted ten times or more. CDR3 protein: CASSPGVVEQFF. In nucleotides, the CDR3 is TGTGCCAGCAGCCCCGGTGTAGTTGAGCAGTTCTTC. This chain links TRBV6-2 or TRBV6-3 with TRBJ2-1; no clear D. Germline V CDR1 and CDR2: MNHEY, SVGEGT. The CDR3 sequence is 12 residues long. Deletions cut 6 bases from V and 9 bases from J, with 12 bases between.

The chain uses TRBV2 and TRBJ2-2; D tentatively reads TRBD1 or TRBD2 (5 bases each). Germline V lookup: CDR1 SNHLY, CDR2 FYNNEI. Between the trimmed V and J ends, which lost 3 bases and 8 bases, there was a span of 16 bases. The CDR3 length is 15 residues. The CDR3 spells CASSDGTTRAGELFF. The DNA for the CDR3 is TGTGCCAGCAGTGACGGGACCACTAGGGCGGGGGAGCTGTTTTTT.

This clone appeared many times. The chain is built from TRBV27 and TRBJ2-5; perhaps TRBD1 as D (6 bases). Germline V gives CDR1 MNHEY, CDR2 SMNVEV (reference sequence). Trimming removed 11 bases at V and 5 bases at J, with 15 bases between. This CDR3 has 12 amino acids. In nucleotides, the CDR3 is TGTGCCGTCGGACAGAGTACGGAGACCCAGTACTTC. It yields the protein CAVGQSTETQYF.

This clone showed up many times. The chain employs TRBV7-8 and TRBJ1-6; D gene unclear. The CDR3 totals 13 residues. The ends were cut back, 0 bases at V and 7 bases at J, with 4 bases in the middle. CDR1 is SGHVS and CDR2 is FQNEAQ in the germline V gene. The CDR3: CASSLAPNSPLHF. The CDR3 region has the DNA TGTGCCAGCAGCTTAGCGCCCAATTCACCCCTCCACTTT.

The chain carries TRBV7-2 and TRBJ1-5, with D perhaps matching TRBD1 (5 bases). The CDR3 length is 14 residues. Per the germline V gene, CDR1 is SGHTA and CDR2 is FQGNSA. The germline V and J ends were trimmed by 5 bases and 6 bases, with 14 bases remaining between them. CDR3 nucleotide sequence: TGTGCCAGCAGCCTGTCAGGGACGTCTCAGCCCCAGCATTTT. Amino acid sequence: CASSLSGTSQPQHF.

Concerning this clone: This may arise from a read error, as a much more abundant clone is one base away. The chain couples TRBV20-1 to TRBJ2-1; maybe TRBD1 (5 bases). The CDR3 spans 14 residues. CDR1 and CDR2 (germline): DFQATT, SNEGSKA (reference sequence). Trimming cost V 7 bases and J 4 bases, with 17 bases left between them. In nucleotides, the CDR3 is TGCAGTGTCAGGGTAGGGAAGGGTTACAATGAGCAGTTCTTC. Translation gives CSVRVGKGYNEQFF.